These T cell receptor beta chains were read from a single sample in a study of STAT5B mutations in CD4+ large granular lymphocyte leukemia. Only in-frame clones appear in the TCRdb table, and some are missing; sequencing was by immunoSEQ multiplex PCR. This table holds fewer than 45,000 clones, roughly 83% found once. Input material: CD4+ T cells from blood buffy coats. These receptors were obtained from a human donor in good health. The conserved cysteine and the conserved F or W are not part of the CDR3 here.

CDR3: ASSLGAGPQETQY; V: TRBV5-5
CDR3: ASSYWGRGNTEAF; V: TRBV6-5
CDR3: ASSPPPSGTGELF; V: TRBV4-1
CDR3: ASSLLPRLNEKLF; V: TRBV7-8
CDR3: ASSGTSGGDTQY; V: TRBV6-6
CDR3: ASSATGANYGYT; V: TRBV5-1
CDR3: ASSPPTAMNTEAF; V: TRBV18
CDR3: ASSLALFEQF; V: TRBV7-6
CDR3: SVGETYEQY; V: TRBV29-1
CDR3: ASSLDQATNEKLF; V: TRBV5-4
CDR3: ASSYLLAGVQNEQF; V: TRBV11-1
CDR3: ASSIGPGREKLF; V: TRBV19
CDR3: ASKIGKNYGYT; V: TRBV6-1
CDR3: ASKGISYEQY; V: TRBV2
CDR3: ASSGTADQPQH; V: TRBV18
CDR3: ASSYLDAGNTEAF; V: TRBV6-5
CDR3: ASSQGLAGESSDTQY; V: TRBV4-3
CDR3: ASSLTPGLARTDTQY; V: TRBV7-2
CDR3: ASSAGPYNSPLH; V: TRBV6-1
CDR3: ASSKDSYYNEQF; V: TRBV6-5
CDR3: ASSHSTGTVITEAF; V: TRBV7-8
CDR3: ASSVGGGFSYEQY; V: TRBV9
CDR3: ASSQDYLGGTNEKLF; V: TRBV4-3
CDR3: ASSLTSYEQF; V: TRBV5-6
CDR3: ASSPRTGHNEQF; V: TRBV7-2
CDR3: ASRQGAQTEAF; V: TRBV10-1
CDR3: ASSPAPTGGTEAF; V: TRBV28
CDR3: ASSFGDRVYEQY; V: TRBV28
CDR3: AWSVAGTGRTEAF; V: TRBV30
CDR3: ASSSTGGVGWEKLF; V: TRBV5-4
CDR3: AISGGNRGGGKNTEAF; V: TRBV10-3
CDR3: ASSPNRGQGGWNTGELF; V: TRBV5-1
CDR3: ASSLGGQENQPQH; V: TRBV7-9
CDR3: ASSAAGTSDEQF; V: TRBV25-1
CDR3: ASSFQDDGYT; V: TRBV18
CDR3: ASRLSGNQPQH; V: TRBV6-5
CDR3: ASSLGLNTEAF; V: TRBV11-1
CDR3: ASSLVFSKGGMNTEAF; V: TRBV7-2
CDR3: ASSVVQGAGGYT; V: TRBV9
CDR3: ASSRLGSNQPQH; V: TRBV5-4
CDR3: ASWAGGPNEQF; V: TRBV28
CDR3: ASSYGDSRTYEQY; V: TRBV6-5
CDR3: SVEIGTGGTYEQY; V: TRBV29-1
CDR3: ASSPRESGTDTQY; V: TRBV5-4
CDR3: AWSVGLAGNTIY; V: TRBV30
CDR3: ASSLSHDTQY; V: TRBV4-2
CDR3: ASSLYSSLGAF; V: TRBV7-2
CDR3: ASARDSSGEKLF; V: TRBV5-1
CDR3: ASSYQGNGELF; V: TRBV5-4
CDR3: ASETGKVKPQH; V: TRBV6-4
CDR3: ASSLVITSGFNEQF; V: TRBV7-9
CDR3: ASSIRVSYNEQF; V: TRBV19
CDR3: ASSSQGPWETQY; V: TRBV5-1